This entry is about one TCR beta chain. The antigen this receptor binds is unknown. Per-nucleotide qualities are absent, and no much larger clonotype sits a single base away. The sample originates from a study of blood T cell repertoires in COVID-19 (dated by TCRdb to 2019 to 2021). Regarding the complete study: Collaborator samples came from the United States, Italy and Spain and covered acute and convalescent phases of COVID-19. The samples were drawn from two sources: the first 160 participants of the ongoing ImmuneRACE study, and over 950 subjects contributed by 6 global collaborators. Sample metadata almost always included a de-identified subject ID, COVID-19 status, age in years and sex. The dataset comprised deeply sampled blood TCRbeta repertoires from subjects exposed to, actively infected with, or recovered from COVID-19. A freely available public database, intended as a resource for researchers studying the immune response to SARS-CoV-2, is where the repertoires were released. The material from the prospective study consisted of cDNA or gDNA derived from T cells, B-cell-depleted T cells, or PBMCs. Where available, HLA class I and class II types were obtained from metadata supplied by the sample provider rather than from assay-based typing. Points the paper makes about the study in general: The amount of clinical and demographic metadata varied by source and participant and was provided uncurated.

The immunoSEQ Assay, a bias-controlled multiplex PCR, was used to amplify TCRbeta CDR3 regions from genomic DNA. Turning to the authors' computational methods: Within the assay, amplification of reference gene primers was used to estimate how many nucleated cells each sample contained. To quantify the absolute abundance of each unique TCRbeta CDR3 rearrangement, sequence reads were collapsed and filtered. For each sample, productive Simpson clonality was calculated by taking the square root of Simpson's diversity index across productive rearrangements. This is the immuneACCESS table as TCRdb keeps it, with only in-frame sequences that have V and J called. A part of the clones is gone; compared with another copy, unresolved V genes explain less than half, and the rest is unexplained. V, J and clone size are taken as reported in that table, and D and trimming were inferred from the DNA itself. This sample is represented by hundreds of thousands of clones; roughly nine tenths of them were singletons. The leading ten clones occupy around 3.3% of the sample.

The CDR3, cysteine through phenylalanine, is 16 amino acids long. Kept here is only the CDR3 DNA, which spans 48 bases and is read in frame from base 1. The germline V gene sets CDR1 to SGHDN and CDR2 to FVKESK. The junction carries 16 bases between V and J, which are trimmed by 4 bases and 3 bases respectively. Collaborating institutions collected whole blood in K2EDTA tubes following their own protocols. For TCRbeta analysis, collaborators shipped samples in one of three forms: frozen whole blood, isolated PBMCs, or DNA extracted from either of those sample types. The sample was peripheral blood. Rearrangement joined TRBV14 to TRBJ2-1, and TRBD1 may be the D gene, going by 6 matching bases. The source is a man aged 18 to 29 with active or convalescent COVID-19. This receptor has the CDR3 CASSPLGDTNYNEQFF. DNA sequence: TGTGCCAGCAGCCCCCTAGGGGACACGAACTACAATGAGCAGTTCTTC. The full variable domain, completed from the reference TRBV14 and TRBJ2-1 proteins outside the CDR3, reads EAGVTQFPSHSVIEKGQTVTLRCDPISGHDNLYWYRRVMGKEIKFLLHFVKESKQDESGMPNNRFLAERTGGTYSTLKVQPAELEDSGVYFCASSPLGDTNYNEQFFGPGTRLTVL.